A selection of T cell receptor beta chains follows, all from one sample in a study of graft-versus-host responses after intestinal transplantation. The assay was immunoSEQ multiplex PCR, and TCRdb's table has in-frame clones only and misses some. The table records about 38,000 clones, roughly 87% of them present only once. The specimen comprised PBMCs, sampled about 38 months after transplant. The receptors shown here come from a human patient who received an intestinal transplant, so some T cells may come from the graft donor. Both conserved end residues are part of each CDR3. Each record gives: clone size, V gene, J gene, D gene, CDR3 DNA, CDR3 protein. D genes are given only for firm matches. The listing skips clone size in some rows; elsewhere it reads once, few, many or a size class.

clone_size: .; v_call: TRBV5-1; j_call: TRBJ2-6; d_call: TRBD1; cdr3_nt: TGCGCCAGTACTTTTCCCGAGACAGGGGAGACTGGGGCCAACGTCCTGACTTTC; cdr3_aa: CASTFPETGETGANVLTF
clone_size: few; v_call: TRBV7-6; j_call: TRBJ2-5; d_call: .; cdr3_nt: TGTGCCAGCAGCTTACAGGGTACCGAGACCCAGTACTTC; cdr3_aa: CASSLQGTETQYF
clone_size: .; v_call: TRBV7-6; j_call: TRBJ1-6; d_call: .; cdr3_nt: TGTGCCAGCAGTTCAGCCCTTTTCAGGGGCCCCACCTCTAATTCACCCCTCCACTTT; cdr3_aa: CASSSALFRGPTSNSPLHF
clone_size: .; v_call: TRBV29-1; j_call: TRBJ1-4; d_call: TRBD1; cdr3_nt: TGCAGCGTTGGGACAGGGCATGAAAAACTGTTTTTT; cdr3_aa: CSVGTGHEKLFF
clone_size: few; v_call: TRBV29-1; j_call: TRBJ2-1; d_call: TRBD2; cdr3_nt: TGCAGCGTTAACCAGGGACTAGCGGACTACAATGAGCAGTTCTTC; cdr3_aa: CSVNQGLADYNEQFF
clone_size: .; v_call: TRBV19; j_call: TRBJ2-5; d_call: .; cdr3_nt: TGTGCCAGTAGTATGTACGGCGGTGTGCGACAAGAGACCCAGTACTTC; cdr3_aa: CASSMYGGVRQETQYF
clone_size: .; v_call: TRBV5-6; j_call: TRBJ1-5; d_call: .; cdr3_nt: TGTGCCAGCAGCCAGGGACCGAGCAATCAGCCCCAGCATTTT; cdr3_aa: CASSQGPSNQPQHF
clone_size: .; v_call: TRBV19; j_call: TRBJ2-5; d_call: TRBD1; cdr3_nt: TGTGCCAGTAGTATGGGACAGACCCTCCGGGAGACCCAGTACTTC; cdr3_aa: CASSMGQTLRETQYF
clone_size: .; v_call: TRBV7-9; j_call: TRBJ2-7; d_call: .; cdr3_nt: TGTGCCAGCAGCCCAGACAGATACGAGCAGTACTTC; cdr3_aa: CASSPDRYEQYF
clone_size: .; v_call: TRBV11-2; j_call: TRBJ2-1; d_call: .; cdr3_nt: TGTGCCAGCAGGCCCCTGCGCCCTGGACGAAACGAGCAGTTCTTC; cdr3_aa: CASRPLRPGRNEQFF
clone_size: once; v_call: TRBV9; j_call: TRBJ2-6; d_call: TRBD1; cdr3_nt: TGTGCCAGCAGCGGGGACAGTGTCTATGGGGCCAACGTCCTGACTTTC; cdr3_aa: CASSGDSVYGANVLTF
clone_size: .; v_call: TRBV6-5; j_call: TRBJ2-7; d_call: .; cdr3_nt: TGTGCCAGCAGCCAACTCATCTACGAGCAGTACTTC; cdr3_aa: CASSQLIYEQYF
clone_size: once; v_call: TRBV19; j_call: TRBJ2-3; d_call: .; cdr3_nt: TGTGCCAGTAGAGGTGTGCTAGCTGATACGCAGTATTTT; cdr3_aa: CASRGVLADTQYF
clone_size: once; v_call: TRBV5-1; j_call: TRBJ2-7; d_call: .; cdr3_nt: TGCGCCAGCAGCTCCCAGGGGGGCGAGCAGTACTTC; cdr3_aa: CASSSQGGEQYF
clone_size: .; v_call: TRBV19; j_call: TRBJ2-2; d_call: .; cdr3_nt: TGTGCCAGTACCGGCGCCGCGAACACCGGGGAGCTGTTTTTT; cdr3_aa: CASTGAANTGELFF